One and the same sample provided the 5 T cell receptor beta chains below, sequenced in a study of read filtering for tumor transcriptome and immune sequencing. From approximately 400 ng of RNA, a library with molecular barcoded alpha/delta and beta/gamma adaptors was made. TCRdb reanalysed the reads using MiXCR and keeps one entry per CDR3 protein. The sample comprises 20,000 to 25,000 distinct CDR3 sequences, roughly an eighth of which are singletons, and around 66% rests with the top ten. The sequenced material came from a population of CD138-negative cells sorted from bone marrow. The origin of the receptors is a donor at least 40 years old with multiple myeloma.

This clonotype was detected once. A much larger clonotype is one base distant, so this may be a read error. This rearrangement joins TRBV28 to TRBJ2-1; unclear D gene. CDR1 and CDR2 (germline): MDHEN, SYDVKM. There are 17 residues in the CDR3. As DNA, the CDR3 is TGTGCCGGCAGGCACCTATTAGGTAGCCAGACCTACAATGAGCAGTTCTTC. This sequence encodes CAGRHLLGSQTYNEQFF.

The table lists this clonotype with many counts. This chain uses TRBV5-1 with TRBJ2-1; D could derive from TRBD1 or TRBD2 (6 bases each). Germline CDR1 and CDR2: SGHRS and YFSETQ. The V and J ends lost 1 base and 9 bases respectively, with 14 bases between them. This CDR3 contains 14 residues. CDR3 in amino acids: CASSLRLGQLEQFF. CDR3 nucleotides: TGCGCCAGCAGCTTGAGACTAGGACAGCTTGAGCAGTTCTTC.

This clonotype turned up a few times. This may come from a read error, since a much larger clone is one base off. The chain uses TRBV5-1 and TRBJ2-6, with D possibly TRBD1 on 6 matching bases. CDR3 size: 16 residues. Trimming removed 7 bases at V and 0 bases at J, with 14 bases between. The germline V gene encodes CDR1 SGHRS and CDR2 YFSETQ. Here the CDR3 DNA reads TGCGCCAGCCATCTGACAGGCAGCTCTGGGGCCAACGTCCTGACTTTC. It translates to CASHLTGSSGANVLTF.

This clonotype was picked up many times. The CDR3 protein is CASSWESGIGDTQYF. In nucleotides, the CDR3 is TGTGCCAGCAGCTGGGAAAGCGGGATTGGAGATACGCAGTATTTT. This chain uses TRBV7-8 with TRBJ2-3, with 7 bases fitting TRBD2. Germline V CDR1 and CDR2: SGHVS, FQNEAQ. Trimming at V came to 4 bases and at J to 5 bases, leaving 9 bases not matched to a gene. This CDR3 contains 15 residues.

This clonotype was picked up many times. This chain connects TRBV20-1 to TRBJ2-7, with 13 positions matching TRBD2. The CDR3 consists of 15 residues. The V gene end was trimmed by 5 bases and the J gene end by 4 bases; junction bases not matched to a gene: 8. CDR1 and CDR2 from the germline V gene are DFQATT and SNEGSKA (reference sequence). CDR3 protein: CSAYGTSGINYEQYF. In DNA, the CDR3 is TGCAGTGCTTACGGGACTAGCGGGATAAATTACGAGCAGTACTTC.